The clone carrying this T cell receptor (beta chain) was detected ten times or more. Antigen: not known. This sample was included in a study of T cells after yellow fever vaccination. The 5'RACE template-switching step produced TCR cDNA and added a universal primer site and UMIs. TCRdb passed the 5' RACE reads through MiXCR, listing each CDR3 protein once. Among 250,000 or so distinct CDR3 sequences, roughly 3.7% were seen once, and the ten largest hold about 20%. General study findings and limits: Only a minor proportion of clonotypes was detected across both CD4 and CD8 compartments.

The CDR3 runs to 16 residues. Germline loops: CDR1 SGHDT, CDR2 YYEEEE. The V end lost 2 bases, the J end lost 3 bases, and 16 bases lay between the germline ends. Sequenced here: PBMCs, sampled 15 days after the yellow fever booster vaccination. The chain is built from TRBV5-6 and TRBJ2-3, with D perhaps matching TRBD1 or TRBD2 (6 bases each). This TCR was recovered from a man aged 18 to 29 who received the YFV17D yellow fever vaccine. CDR3 protein: CASSFDVKGGTDTQYF. DNA of the CDR3: TGTGCCAGCAGCTTTGATGTGAAAGGGGGGACAGATACGCAGTATTTT.